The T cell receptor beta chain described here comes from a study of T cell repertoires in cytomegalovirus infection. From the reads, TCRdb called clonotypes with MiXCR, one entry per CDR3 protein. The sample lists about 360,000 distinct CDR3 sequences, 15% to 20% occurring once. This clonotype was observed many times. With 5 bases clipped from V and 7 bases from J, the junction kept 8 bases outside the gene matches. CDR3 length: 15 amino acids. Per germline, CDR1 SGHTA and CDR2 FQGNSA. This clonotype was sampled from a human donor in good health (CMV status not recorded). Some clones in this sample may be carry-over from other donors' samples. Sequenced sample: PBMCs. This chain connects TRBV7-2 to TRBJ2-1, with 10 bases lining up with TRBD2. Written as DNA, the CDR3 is TGTGCCAGCAGCAAAAGCGGGGGGGCATGGAATGAGCAGTTCTTC. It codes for CASSKSGGAWNEQFF. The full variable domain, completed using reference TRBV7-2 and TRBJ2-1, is GAGVSQSPSNKVTEKGKDVELRCDPISGHTALYWYRQSLGQGLEFLIYFQGNSAPDKSGLPSDRFSAERTGGSVSTLTIQRTQQEDSAVYLCASSKSGGAWNEQFFGPGTRLTVL.